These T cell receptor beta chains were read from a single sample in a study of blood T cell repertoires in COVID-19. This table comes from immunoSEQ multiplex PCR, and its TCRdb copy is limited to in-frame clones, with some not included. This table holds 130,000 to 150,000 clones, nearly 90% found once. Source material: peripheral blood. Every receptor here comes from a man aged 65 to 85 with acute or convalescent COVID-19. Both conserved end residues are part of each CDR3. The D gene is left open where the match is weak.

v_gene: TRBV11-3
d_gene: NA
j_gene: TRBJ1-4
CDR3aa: CASSLDGGRDEKLFF
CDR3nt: TGTGCCAGCAGCTTAGACGGGGGGCGAGATGAAAAACTGTTTTTT

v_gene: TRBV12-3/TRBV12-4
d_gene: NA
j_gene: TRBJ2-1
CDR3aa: CASSLNLFGEQFF
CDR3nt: TGTGCCAGCAGTTTGAATCTTTTCGGTGAGCAGTTCTTC

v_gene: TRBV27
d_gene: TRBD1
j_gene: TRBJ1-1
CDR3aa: CASSLFGTGQAFF
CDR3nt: TGTGCCAGCAGTTTATTCGGGACAGGGCAAGCTTTCTTT

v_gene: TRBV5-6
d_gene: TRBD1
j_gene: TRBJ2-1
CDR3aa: CASSLEDRVLNEQFF
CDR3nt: TGTGCCAGCAGCTTGGAGGACAGGGTCCTCAATGAGCAGTTCTTC

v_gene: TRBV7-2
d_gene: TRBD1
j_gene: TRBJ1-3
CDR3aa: CASSSSTGRVGNTIYF
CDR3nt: TGTGCCAGCAGCTCCTCGACAGGGCGCGTCGGAAACACCATATATTTT

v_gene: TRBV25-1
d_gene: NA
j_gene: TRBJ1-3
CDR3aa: CASSEAGVGNSGNTIYF
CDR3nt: TGTGCCAGCAGTGAAGCGGGGGTGGGGAACTCTGGAAACACCATATATTTT

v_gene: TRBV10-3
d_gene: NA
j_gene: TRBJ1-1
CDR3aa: CAISNRPLNTEAFF
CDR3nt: TGTGCCATCAGTAACAGGCCTTTGAACACTGAAGCTTTCTTT

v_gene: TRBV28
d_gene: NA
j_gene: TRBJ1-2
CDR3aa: CASSFPSGYGYTF
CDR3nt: TGTGCCAGCAGTTTCCCCTCCGGCTATGGCTACACCTTC

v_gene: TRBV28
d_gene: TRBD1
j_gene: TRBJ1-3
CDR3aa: CASSPAGTGGENTIYF
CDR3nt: TGTGCCAGCAGTCCGGCCGGGACAGGGGGGGAAAACACCATATATTTT

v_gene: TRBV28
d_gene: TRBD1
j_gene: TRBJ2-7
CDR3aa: CASSLPPGQGRYEQYF
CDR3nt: TGTGCCAGCAGTTTACCCCCGGGACAGGGAAGATACGAGCAGTACTTC

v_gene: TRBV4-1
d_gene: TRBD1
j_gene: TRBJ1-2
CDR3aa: CASSPIGNRGLVRYGYTF
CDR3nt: TGCGCCAGCAGCCCGATCGGAAACAGGGGGCTAGTGAGATATGGCTACACCTTC